Listed below are T cell receptor beta chains from one sample, sequenced in a study of beta chain features in type 1 diabetes. TCRdb keeps only in-frame clones here, not all; method: immunoSEQ multiplex PCR. Of roughly 240,000 clones listed, roughly 70% were seen once; the top ten hold around 0.05%. Sequencing input: naive CD4+ T cells from blood. Receptor source: a man younger than 40 in good health. CDR3s include the opening cysteine and the closing phenylalanine or tryptophan. D genes are given only for firm matches. For some rows the clone size is stated as once, few or many, or as a class when expanded; others skip it.

D	size	V	J	CDR3	DNA
-	once	TRBV29-1	TRBJ2-3	CSYEGSTDTQYF	TGCAGCTATGAGGGAAGCACAGATACGCAGTATTTT
-	-	TRBV7-2	TRBJ2-3	CASSSTRATDTQYF	TGTGCCAGCAGCTCCACGCGAGCCACAGATACGCAGTATTTT
-	-	TRBV7-9	TRBJ1-6	CASSRHRVENSPLHF	TGTGCCAGCAGTAGACACAGGGTCGAGAATTCACCCCTCCACTTT
-	-	TRBV11-2	TRBJ2-5	CASSPGERETQYF	TGTGCCAGCAGCCCTGGGGAGCGGGAGACCCAGTACTTC
-	-	TRBV30	TRBJ1-5	CAWSVGRQPQHF	TGTGCCTGGAGCGTAGGACGTCAGCCCCAGCATTTT
TRBD2	-	TRBV5-4	TRBJ2-3	CASSFPSGRATDTQYF	TGTGCCAGCAGCTTTCCTAGCGGGAGGGCCACAGATACGCAGTATTTT
TRBD2	-	TRBV7-2	TRBJ2-1	CASNLGREAMNEQFF	TGTGCCAGCAACCTGGGGCGGGAGGCGATGAATGAGCAGTTCTTC
-	-	TRBV2	TRBJ1-6	CASSVTSPLHF	TGTGCCAGCAGTGTAACTTCACCCCTCCACTTT
-	-	TRBV7-2	TRBJ1-1	CASSLVTEAFF	TGTGCCAGCAGCTTAGTCACTGAAGCTTTCTTT
TRBD2	-	TRBV4-2	TRBJ2-1	CASTQRGGGNNEQFF	TGTGCCAGCACCCAGCGAGGCGGGGGAAACAATGAGCAGTTCTTC
-	-	TRBV30	TRBJ2-7	CAWMRPHRQYF	TGTGCCTGGATGCGACCCCATCGGCAGTACTTC
-	once	TRBV30	TRBJ2-1	CAWNGGLPYNEQFF	TGTGCCTGGAACGGGGGCTTACCCTACAATGAGCAGTTCTTC
-	few	TRBV4-3	TRBJ2-5	CASSQDGGRRETQYF	TGCGCCAGCAGCCAAGATGGGGGAAGACGGGAGACCCAGTACTTC
-	-	TRBV28	TRBJ2-2	CASSPQGLGTGELFF	TGTGCCAGCAGTCCACAGGGACTTGGCACCGGGGAGCTGTTTTTT
-	-	TRBV6-1	TRBJ2-7	CASIPNGVGEQYF	TGTGCCAGCATCCCGAATGGGGTTGGGGAGCAGTACTTC
TRBD1	-	TRBV29-1	TRBJ2-1	CSVLPNRGYYNEQFF	TGCAGCGTGCTGCCAAACAGGGGATACTACAATGAGCAGTTCTTC
-	-	TRBV18	TRBJ2-1	CASSPPMNNEQFF	TGTGCCAGCTCACCACCTATGAACAATGAGCAGTTCTTC
TRBD1	-	TRBV9	TRBJ1-2	CASSGQGGGTYGYTF	TGTGCCAGCAGCGGACAGGGAGGCGGGACCTATGGCTACACCTTC
-	-	TRBV7-9	TRBJ2-7	CASSLPPSYEQYF	TGTGCCAGCAGCTTACCCCCTTCCTACGAGCAGTACTTC
TRBD2	-	TRBV30	TRBJ2-3	CAWGSGGTRDTQYF	TGTGCCTGGGGTAGCGGGGGCACCAGAGATACGCAGTATTTT
TRBD2	-	TRBV2	TRBJ2-3	CASSALGGTFTDTQYF	TGTGCCAGCAGTGCCCTCGGGGGGACCTTCACAGATACGCAGTATTTT
TRBD2	-	TRBV15	TRBJ2-1	CATSRGRLAGGPPNEQFF	TGTGCCACCAGCAGAGGGAGGTTAGCGGGAGGGCCGCCCAATGAGCAGTTCTTC
-	-	TRBV2	TRBJ1-2	CASSEQGENGYTF	TGTGCCAGCAGTGAACAGGGAGAGAATGGCTACACCTTC
-	-	TRBV20-1	TRBJ2-7	CSAKRGYEQYF	TGCAGTGCTAAGAGGGGCTACGAGCAGTACTTC
-	-	TRBV29-1	TRBJ2-5	CSGGSAQETQYF	TGCAGCGGGGGGTCTGCACAAGAGACCCAGTACTTC
-	-	TRBV30	TRBJ2-7	CAWTSTYEQYF	TGTGCCTGGACTTCGACCTACGAGCAGTACTTC
-	-	TRBV29-1	TRBJ2-5	CSVEGTGETQYF	TGCAGCGTTGAAGGTACGGGAGAGACCCAGTACTTC
-	-	TRBV7-9	TRBJ2-2	CASTLGTGDTRTGELFF	TGTGCCAGCACCCTGGGGACGGGAGACACCCGGACCGGGGAGCTGTTTTTT
TRBD1	once	TRBV7-2	TRBJ2-7	CASSSTDREPYYEQYF	TGTGCCAGCAGCTCCACGGACAGGGAGCCCTACTACGAGCAGTACTTC
TRBD1	-	TRBV25-1	TRBJ1-2	CASSEPGTGMSYGYTF	TGTGCCAGCAGTGAACCTGGGACAGGGATGTCCTATGGCTACACCTTC
-	few	TRBV9	TRBJ2-7	CASSVEEQYF	TGTGCCAGCAGCGTTGAAGAGCAGTACTTC
-	-	TRBV25-1	TRBJ2-7	CASRQRTAYEQYF	TGTGCCTCCCGACAGCGTACGGCTTACGAGCAGTACTTC